This T cell receptor (beta chain) was sequenced for a study of blood T cell repertoires in COVID-19. Study overall: Researchers got acute and convalescent COVID-19 samples from the United States, Italy and Spain. The analysed material was cDNA or gDNA that came from T cells, B-cell-depleted T cells, or PBMCs.

The V gene's germline CDR1 is SNHLY and CDR2 FYNNEI. The J segment lost 4 bases and the V segment lost 6 bases, leaving 8 bases of the junction unmatched. The CDR3 has 15 residues. Source study methods: How many nucleated cells were present was estimated from reference gene primer amplification. TCRdb keeps only in-frame clones here, not all; method: immunoSEQ multiplex PCR. V and J calls plus clone size are reproduced from that table; the DNA served to infer D and trimming. The sample lists about 68,000 clones; about 86% were seen once. The sample comprised peripheral blood. The genes are TRBV2 and TRBJ2-2; 7 nucleotides agree with TRBD1. The sequence derives from a man in his forties or fifties with acute or convalescent COVID-19. DNA for the CDR3: TGTGCCAGCAGCGCAGGGGGATTGGGCACCGGGGAGCTGTTTTTT. This sequence encodes CASSAGGLGTGELFF.